This T cell receptor (beta chain) appears in the sequencing data of a study of blood T cell repertoires in COVID-19. Looking at the study overall: Samples representing acute and convalescent COVID-19 were sourced from the United States, Italy and Spain. Sources were T cells, B-cell-depleted T cells, or PBMCs; the material itself was cDNA or gDNA.

Original processing notes: Scientists estimated how many nucleated cells there were by amplifying reference gene primers. Profiled with immunoSEQ multiplex PCR; TCRdb holds only in-frame clones, not every one. V and J calls and clone size are those listed in that table; D and trimming were worked out from the DNA. The sample consists of roughly 50,000 clones, roughly 84% of them appearing once. Only one count was recorded for this clone. Sequencing used peripheral blood. The sequence was collected from a human donor with active COVID-19. The donor label of this sample is uncertain.

The CDR3 nucleotides read TGCAGCGCCCACAGAGGACAGGGAACCAATGAGCAGTTCTTC. It translates to CSAHRGQGTNEQFF. The V gene is TRBV29-1, the J gene TRBJ2-1, with TRBD1 matching over 8 bases. The ends lost 7 bases at V and 6 bases at J; junction bases unmatched: 11. Germline loops: CDR1 SQVTM, CDR2 ANQGSEA. This CDR3 comprises 14 residues.